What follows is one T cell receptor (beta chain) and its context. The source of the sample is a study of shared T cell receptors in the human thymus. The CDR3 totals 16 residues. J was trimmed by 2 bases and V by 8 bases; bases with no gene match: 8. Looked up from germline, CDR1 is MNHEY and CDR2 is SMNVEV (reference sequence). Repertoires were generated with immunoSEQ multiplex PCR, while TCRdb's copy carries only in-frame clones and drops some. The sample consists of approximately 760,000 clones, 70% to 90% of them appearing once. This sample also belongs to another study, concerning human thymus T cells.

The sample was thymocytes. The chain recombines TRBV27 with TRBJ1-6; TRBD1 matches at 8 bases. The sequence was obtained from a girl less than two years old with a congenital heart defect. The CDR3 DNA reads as TGTGCCAGCCGGGGACAGGCAATTCCCTATAATTCACCCCTCCACTTT. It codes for CASRGQAIPYNSPLHF.